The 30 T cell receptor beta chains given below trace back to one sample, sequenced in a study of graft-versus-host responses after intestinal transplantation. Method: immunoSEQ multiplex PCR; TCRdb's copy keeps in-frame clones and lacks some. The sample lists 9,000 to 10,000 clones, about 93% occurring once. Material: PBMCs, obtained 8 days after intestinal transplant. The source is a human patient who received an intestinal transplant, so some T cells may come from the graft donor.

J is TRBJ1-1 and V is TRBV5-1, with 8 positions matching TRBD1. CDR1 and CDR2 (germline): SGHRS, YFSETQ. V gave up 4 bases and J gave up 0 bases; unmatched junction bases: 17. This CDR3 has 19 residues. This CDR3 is CASSEGQGFLADMNTEAFF. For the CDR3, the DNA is TGCGCCAGCAGCGAAGGACAGGGATTCTTGGCCGATATGAACACTGAAGCTTTCTTT. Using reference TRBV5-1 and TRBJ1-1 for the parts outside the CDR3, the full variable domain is KAGVTQTPRYLIKTRGQQVTLSCSPISGHRSVSWYQQTPGQGLQFLFEYFSETQRNKGNFPGRFSGRQFSNSRSEMNVSTLELGDSALYLCASSEGQGFLADMNTEAFFGQGTRLTVV.

CDR3 loop: CSVGLPTYNEQFF. The CDR3 nucleotides read TGCAGCGTTGGACTACCTACTTACAATGAGCAGTTCTTC. The chain links TRBV29-1 to TRBJ2-1; TRBD2 might be the D (5 bases). The ends were cut back, 4 bases at V and 4 bases at J, with 11 bases in the middle. The CDR3 is 13 residues long. Germline V gene data show CDR1 as SQVTM and CDR2 as ANQGSEA.

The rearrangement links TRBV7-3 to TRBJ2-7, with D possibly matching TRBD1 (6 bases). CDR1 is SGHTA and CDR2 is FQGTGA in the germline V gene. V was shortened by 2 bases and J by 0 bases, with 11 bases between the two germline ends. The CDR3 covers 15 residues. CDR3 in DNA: TGTGCCAGCAGCTTAGGCCCGGACAGCTCCTACGAGCAGTACTTC. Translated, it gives CASSLGPDSSYEQYF.

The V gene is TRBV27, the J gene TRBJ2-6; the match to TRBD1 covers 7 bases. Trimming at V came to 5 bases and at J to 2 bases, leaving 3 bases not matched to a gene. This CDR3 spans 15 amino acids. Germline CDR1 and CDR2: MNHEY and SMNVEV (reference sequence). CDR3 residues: CASSHDRAGANVLTF. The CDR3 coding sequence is TGTGCCAGCAGTCACGACAGGGCTGGGGCCAACGTCCTGACTTTC.

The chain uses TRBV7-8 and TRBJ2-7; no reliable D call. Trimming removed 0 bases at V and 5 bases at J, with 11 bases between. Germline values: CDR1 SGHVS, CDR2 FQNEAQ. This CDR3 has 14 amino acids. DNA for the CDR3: TGTGCCAGCAGCTTAGCTATTCAGGCCCACGAGCAGTACTTC. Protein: CASSLAIQAHEQYF.

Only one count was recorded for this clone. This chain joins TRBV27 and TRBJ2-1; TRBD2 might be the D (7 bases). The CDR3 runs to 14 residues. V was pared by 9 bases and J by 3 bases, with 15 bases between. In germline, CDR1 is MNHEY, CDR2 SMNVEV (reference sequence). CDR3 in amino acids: CASSNRDYYNEQFF. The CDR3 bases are TGTGCCAGTTCAAACAGGGACTACTACAATGAGCAGTTCTTC.

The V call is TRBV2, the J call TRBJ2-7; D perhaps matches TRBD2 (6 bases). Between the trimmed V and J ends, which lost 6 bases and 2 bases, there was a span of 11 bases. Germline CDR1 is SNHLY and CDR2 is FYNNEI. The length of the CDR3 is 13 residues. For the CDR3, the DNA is TGTGCCAGCAGGCCGGGAGTGACCTACGAGCAGTACTTC. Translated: CASRPGVTYEQYF. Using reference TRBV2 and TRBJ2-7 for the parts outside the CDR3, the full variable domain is EPEVTQTPSHQVTQMGQEVILRCVPISNHLYFYWYRQILGQKVEFLVSFYNNEISEKSEIFDDQFSVERPDGSNFTLKIRSTKLEDSAMYFCASRPGVTYEQYFGPGTRLTVT.

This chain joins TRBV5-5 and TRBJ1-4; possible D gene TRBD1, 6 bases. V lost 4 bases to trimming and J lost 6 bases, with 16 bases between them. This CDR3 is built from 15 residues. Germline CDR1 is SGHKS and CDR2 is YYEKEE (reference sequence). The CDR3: CASSPTGAGYEKLFF. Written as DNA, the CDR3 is TGTGCCAGCAGCCCCACGGGGGCAGGGTATGAAAAACTGTTTTTT.

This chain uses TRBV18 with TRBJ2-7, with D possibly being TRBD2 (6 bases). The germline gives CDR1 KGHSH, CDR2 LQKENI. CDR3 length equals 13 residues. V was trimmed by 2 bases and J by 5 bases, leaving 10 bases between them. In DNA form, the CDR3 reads TGTGCCAGCTCACCAGCGGGGTACCACGAGCAGTACTTC. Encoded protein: CASSPAGYHEQYF.

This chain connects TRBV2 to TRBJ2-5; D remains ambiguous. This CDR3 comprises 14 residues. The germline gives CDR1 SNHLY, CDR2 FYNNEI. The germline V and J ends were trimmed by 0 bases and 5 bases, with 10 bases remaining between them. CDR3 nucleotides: TGTGCCAGCAGTGAAGCGTTGGCGCTCGAGACCCAGTACTTC. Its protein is CASSEALALETQYF.

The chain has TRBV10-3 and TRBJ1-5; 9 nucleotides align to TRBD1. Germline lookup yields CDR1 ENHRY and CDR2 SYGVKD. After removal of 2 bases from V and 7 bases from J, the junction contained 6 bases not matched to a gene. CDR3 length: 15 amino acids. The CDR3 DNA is TGTGCCATCAGTGAGGGGGGACAGGGTGGCCAGCCCCAGCATTTT. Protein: CAISEGGQGGQPQHF.

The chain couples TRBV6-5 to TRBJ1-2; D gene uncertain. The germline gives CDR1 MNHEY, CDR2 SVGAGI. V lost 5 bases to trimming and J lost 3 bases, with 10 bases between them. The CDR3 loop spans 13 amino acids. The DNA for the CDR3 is TGTGCCAGCAGTCCATTGGATCACTATGGCTACACCTTC. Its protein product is CASSPLDHYGYTF.

The CDR3 DNA is TGTGCCAGCAGCTTAGGTGCCGCAATTGAGCAGTTCTTC. Protein product: CASSLGAAIEQFF. The V and J genes are TRBV11-2 and TRBJ2-1; D not certain. The CDR3 length is 13 residues. Trimming pared 1 base from V and 9 bases from J, leaving 10 bases between. Germline V gives CDR1 SGHAT, CDR2 FQNNGV.

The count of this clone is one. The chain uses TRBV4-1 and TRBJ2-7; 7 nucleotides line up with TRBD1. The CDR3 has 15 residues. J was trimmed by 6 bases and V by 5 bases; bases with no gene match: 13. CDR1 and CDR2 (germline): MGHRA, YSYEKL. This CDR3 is CASSTRQGDLGEQYF. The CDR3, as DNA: TGCGCCAGCAGCACTCGACAGGGCGATTTGGGCGAGCAGTACTTC.

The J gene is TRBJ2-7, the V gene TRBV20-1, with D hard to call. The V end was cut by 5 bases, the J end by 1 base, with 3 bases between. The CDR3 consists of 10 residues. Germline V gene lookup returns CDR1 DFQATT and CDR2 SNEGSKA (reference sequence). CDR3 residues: CSAPSYEQYF. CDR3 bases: TGCAGTGCTCCATCCTACGAGCAGTACTTC.

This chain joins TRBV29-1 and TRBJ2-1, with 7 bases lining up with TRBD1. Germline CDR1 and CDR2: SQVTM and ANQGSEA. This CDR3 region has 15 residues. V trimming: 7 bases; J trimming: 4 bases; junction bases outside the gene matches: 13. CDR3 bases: TGCAGCGCCCGAGGACAGGCCTTAAATTACAATGAGCAGTTCTTC. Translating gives CSARGQALNYNEQFF.

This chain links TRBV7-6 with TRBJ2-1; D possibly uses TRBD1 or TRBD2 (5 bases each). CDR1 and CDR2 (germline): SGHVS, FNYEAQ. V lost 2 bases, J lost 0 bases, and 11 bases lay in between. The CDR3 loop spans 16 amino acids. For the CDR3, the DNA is TGTGCCAGCAGCTTATATCGGGACCCCTCCTACAATGAGCAGTTCTTC. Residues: CASSLYRDPSYNEQFF.

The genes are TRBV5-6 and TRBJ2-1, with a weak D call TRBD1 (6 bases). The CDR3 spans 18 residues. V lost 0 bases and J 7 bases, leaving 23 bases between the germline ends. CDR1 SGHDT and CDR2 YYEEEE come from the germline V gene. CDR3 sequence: CASSLGKVGHHIWNEQFF. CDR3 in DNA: TGTGCCAGCAGCTTGGGAAAGGTGGGACATCATATTTGGAATGAGCAGTTCTTC. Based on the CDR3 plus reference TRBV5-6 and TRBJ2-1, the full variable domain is DAGVTQSPTHLIKTRGQQVTLRCSPKSGHDTVSWYQQALGQGPQFIFQYYEEEERQRGNFPDRFSGHQFPNYSSELNVNALLLGDSALYLCASSLGKVGHHIWNEQFFGPGTRLTVL.

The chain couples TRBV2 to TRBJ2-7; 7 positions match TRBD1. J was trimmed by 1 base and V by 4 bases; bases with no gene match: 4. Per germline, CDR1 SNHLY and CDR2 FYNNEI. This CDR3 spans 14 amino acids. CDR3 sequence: CASSVGQISYEQYF. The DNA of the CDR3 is TGTGCCAGCAGTGTGGGACAGATTTCCTACGAGCAGTACTTC.

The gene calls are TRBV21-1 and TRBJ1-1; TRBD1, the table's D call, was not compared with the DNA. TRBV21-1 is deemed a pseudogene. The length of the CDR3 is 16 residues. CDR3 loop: CASSPWDSRPHTEAFF. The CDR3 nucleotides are TGTGCCAGCAGCCCCTGGGACAGCCGACCGCACACTGAAGCTTTCTTT.

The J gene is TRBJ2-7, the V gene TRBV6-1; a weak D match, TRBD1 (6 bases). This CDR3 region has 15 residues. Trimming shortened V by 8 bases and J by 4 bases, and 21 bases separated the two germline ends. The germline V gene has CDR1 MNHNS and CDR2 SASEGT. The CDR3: CASRDRTPLQYEQYF. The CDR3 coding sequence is TGTGCCAGCCGAGACAGGACCCCGCTTCAGTACGAGCAGTACTTC.

CDR3 coding DNA: TGTGCCAGTAGTATCTCCAGGGGAATTACCGGGGAGCTGTTTTTT. This encodes CASSISRGITGELFF. The chain combines TRBV19 with TRBJ2-2; TRBD1 might be the D (6 bases). CDR1 is LNHDA and CDR2 is SQIVND in the germline V gene (reference sequence). Trimming cost V 3 bases and J 5 bases, with 13 bases left between them. The CDR3 loop spans 15 amino acids.

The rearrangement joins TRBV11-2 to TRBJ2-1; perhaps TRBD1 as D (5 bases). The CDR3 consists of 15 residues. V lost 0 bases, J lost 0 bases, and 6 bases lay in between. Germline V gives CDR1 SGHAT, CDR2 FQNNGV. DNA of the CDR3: TGTGCCAGCAGCTTAGATCAGGGCTCCTACAATGAGCAGTTCTTC. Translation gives CASSLDQGSYNEQFF.

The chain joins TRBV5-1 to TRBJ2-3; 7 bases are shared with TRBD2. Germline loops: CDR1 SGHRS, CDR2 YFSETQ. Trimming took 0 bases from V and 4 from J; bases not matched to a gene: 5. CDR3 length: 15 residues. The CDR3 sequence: CASSLGLAAPDTQYF. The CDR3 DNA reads TGCGCCAGCAGCTTGGGACTAGCAGCCCCAGATACGCAGTATTTT.

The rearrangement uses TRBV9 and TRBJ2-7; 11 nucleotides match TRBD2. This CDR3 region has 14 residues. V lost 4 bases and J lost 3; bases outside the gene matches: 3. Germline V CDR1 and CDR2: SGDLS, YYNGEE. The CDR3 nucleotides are TGTGCCAGCAGCCCCGGGACTAGCGGCTACGAGCAGTACTTC. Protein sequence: CASSPGTSGYEQYF.

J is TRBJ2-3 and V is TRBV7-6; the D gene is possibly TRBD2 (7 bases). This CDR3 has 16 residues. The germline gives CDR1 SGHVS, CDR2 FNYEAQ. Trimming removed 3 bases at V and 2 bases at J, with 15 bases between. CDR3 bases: TGTGCCAGCAGCTTTTGGGCGGGGGCCTTCACAGATACGCAGTATTTT. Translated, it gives CASSFWAGAFTDTQYF.

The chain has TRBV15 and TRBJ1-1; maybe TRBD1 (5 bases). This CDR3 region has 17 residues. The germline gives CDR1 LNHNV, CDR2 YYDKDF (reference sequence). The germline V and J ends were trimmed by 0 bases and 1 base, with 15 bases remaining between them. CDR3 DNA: TGTGCCACCAGCAGAGATCCCTCCCGGGGCGGGAACACTGAAGCTTTCTTT. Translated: CATSRDPSRGGNTEAFF.

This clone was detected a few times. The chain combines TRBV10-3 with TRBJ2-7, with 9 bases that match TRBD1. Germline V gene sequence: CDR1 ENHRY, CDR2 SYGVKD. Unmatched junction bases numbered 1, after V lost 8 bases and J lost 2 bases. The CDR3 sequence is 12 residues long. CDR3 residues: CAIGTGTYEQYF. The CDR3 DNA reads TGTGCCATCGGGACAGGGACCTACGAGCAGTACTTC.

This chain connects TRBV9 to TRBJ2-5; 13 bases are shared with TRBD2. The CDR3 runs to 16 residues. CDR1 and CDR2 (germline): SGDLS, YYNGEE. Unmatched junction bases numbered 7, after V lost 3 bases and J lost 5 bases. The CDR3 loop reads CASSAGLAGVGETQYF. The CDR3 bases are TGTGCCAGCAGCGCCGGACTAGCGGGAGTTGGGGAGACCCAGTACTTC.

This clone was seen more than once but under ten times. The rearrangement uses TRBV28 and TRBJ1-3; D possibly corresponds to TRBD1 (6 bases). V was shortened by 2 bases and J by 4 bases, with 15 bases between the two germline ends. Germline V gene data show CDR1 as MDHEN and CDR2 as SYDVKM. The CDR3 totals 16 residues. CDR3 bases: TGTGCCAGCAGTTTAAGACAGGACTACTCCGGAAACACCATATATTTT. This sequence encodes CASSLRQDYSGNTIYF.